These T cell receptor beta chains were read from a single sample in a study of neoadjuvant anti-PD-1 for oral cavity cancer. Data came from immunoSEQ multiplex PCR; TCRdb stores just in-frame clones and leaves some out. The table shows some 22,000 clones, with 25% to 35% occurring only once. The material was tumor tissue, obtained after nivolumab (anti-PD-1) treatment. These TCRs come from a person between 40 and 80 years old with oral cavity squamous cell carcinoma. CDR3s include the opening cysteine and the closing phenylalanine or tryptophan. The D gene is left open where the match is weak. Clone size is not always given. Where it is, it says once, few, many or a class for expanded clones.

>TRBV7-8|.|.|TRBJ2-3
TGTGCCAGCAGCTTAGGCAGCGGGTCGGTTGTGGTTACGCAGTATTTT
CASSLGSGSVVVTQYF
>TRBV5-4|.|TRBD2|TRBJ2-1
TGTGCCAGCAGCCAAGGTGACGGGGGGGAGCAGTTCTTC
CASSQGDGGEQFF
>TRBV7-9|.|.|TRBJ1-1
TGTGCCAGCAGCTTGCGGGGGACGGTGAACACTGAAGCTTTCTTT
CASSLRGTVNTEAFF
>TRBV7-9|.|.|TRBJ2-3
TGTGCCAGCAGCCAAGGGCTCTCCCTGGATACGCAGTATTTT
CASSQGLSLDTQYF
>TRBV4-2|.|.|TRBJ2-2
TGTGCCAGCAGCCAAGATAGGGGGAGGGCGGGAGCGGCCGGGGAGCTGTTTTTT
CASSQDRGRAGAAGELFF
>TRBV6-5|.|.|TRBJ1-6
TGTGCCAGCAGTTATTACGGAATTCGGCCGAATTCACCCCTCCACTTT
CASSYYGIRPNSPLHF
>TRBV11-2|few|TRBD2|TRBJ2-1
TGTGCCAGCAGACATACGACTAGCGGGAGGCCCCATGAGCAGTTCTTC
CASRHTTSGRPHEQFF
>TRBV4-2|.|.|TRBJ1-3
TGTGCCAGCAGCCACCTATATTACCAGGGAAACACCATATATTTT
CASSHLYYQGNTIYF
>TRBV6-6|.|.|TRBJ2-6
TGTGCCAGCAGTCAGACAGTTGGGGCCAACGTCCTGACTTTC
CASSQTVGANVLTF
>TRBV4-2|few|TRBD2|TRBJ2-7
TGTGCCAGCAGCCAAGCTAGTAACAGCGGGGCTGACGAGCAGTACTTC
CASSQASNSGADEQYF
>TRBV10-3|.|.|TRBJ2-2
TGTGCCATCAGTGAGTCCGGGACACGAACTGGCACCGGGGAGCTGTTTTTT
CAISESGTRTGTGELFF
>TRBV10-3|.|.|TRBJ1-1
TGTGCCATCAGGGGGGAATGGGACACTGAAGCTTTCTTT
CAIRGEWDTEAFF
>TRBV6-6|.|.|TRBJ1-4
TGTGCCAGCAGCACTTTCAGGGAGGGGCCTGAAAAACTGTTTTTT
CASSTFREGPEKLFF
>TRBV12-5|.|.|TRBJ2-7
TGTGCTAGTGGCCACAGGTCGTACGCCTCCTACGAGCAGTACTTC
CASGHRSYASYEQYF
>TRBV28|.|TRBD2|TRBJ2-7
TGTGCCAGCAGCCAGCGGGCTAGCGGGAGTTACGAGCAGTACTTC
CASSQRASGSYEQYF
>TRBV6-4|few|.|TRBJ2-5
TGTGCCAGCAGTGTGGTGGGAGGTGGCTCGGAGACCCAGTACTTC
CASSVVGGGSETQYF
>TRBV5-4|few|TRBD1|TRBJ1-4
TGTGCCAGCAGCTATCAGGGGGCGAGTGAAAAACTGTTTTTT
CASSYQGASEKLFF
>TRBV7-3|few|.|TRBJ1-1
TGTGCCAGCAGCCTCACAGGGATAACTGAAGCTTTCTTT
CASSLTGITEAFF
>TRBV11-2|few|.|TRBJ1-3
TGTGCCAGCAGCTCTCTCGGAAACACCATATATTTT
CASSSLGNTIYF
>TRBV6-6|few|.|TRBJ2-7
TGTGCCAGCAGTGCACCCCCCCTTGGGGGTTACGAGCAGTACTTC
CASSAPPLGGYEQYF
>TRBV4-2|.|.|TRBJ1-2
TGTGCCAGCAGCCAAGCCTTGACATCTAACTATGGCTACACCTTC
CASSQALTSNYGYTF
>TRBV29-1|.|.|TRBJ1-2
TGCAGCGTTGATTCCGAGGTGGGCTATGGCTACACCTTC
CSVDSEVGYGYTF
>TRBV5-1|.|TRBD1|TRBJ1-6
TGCGCCAGCAGCAACCGGGACAGGGGGCGTAGGGATTCACCCCTCCACTTT
CASSNRDRGRRDSPLHF
>TRBV28|few|TRBD1|TRBJ1-1
TGTGCCAGCAGTGTACAGGGGCGGACTGAAGCTTTCTTT
CASSVQGRTEAFF
>TRBV7-9|few|.|TRBJ2-1
TGTGCCAGCAGCCAGGGGGGAGCCTACAATGAGCGGCAGTTCTTC
CASSQGGAYNERQFF
>TRBV27|many|.|TRBJ1-1
TGTGCCAGCAGTGGCAACTTAAAGACTGAAGCTTTCTTT
CASSGNLKTEAFF
>TRBV5-5|once|TRBD1|TRBJ2-7
TGTGCCAGCAGCTCCGGACAGGTTGGCTCCTACGAGCAGTACTTC
CASSSGQVGSYEQYF
>TRBV18|few|.|TRBJ2-1
TGTGCCAGCTCACCACCGTCCGAGTATCACAATGAGCAGTTCTTC
CASSPPSEYHNEQFF
>TRBV7-8|.|.|TRBJ2-1
TGTGCCAGCGTGCCAGGGGCGATACCTGAGCAGTTCTTC
CASVPGAIPEQFF
>TRBV2|.|.|TRBJ2-5
TGTGCCAGTGGTTGGAGGGAACAAGAGACCCAGTACTTC
CASGWREQETQYF
>TRBV18|few|.|TRBJ2-1
TGTGCCAGCTCACCCACAGGGTCAAGCAATGAGCAGTTCTTC
CASSPTGSSNEQFF
>TRBV29-1|medium-sized|.|TRBJ2-1
TGCAGCGTTGAATCCATTCTTAACGGGTTCCCGTCCTACAATGAGCAGTTCTTC
CSVESILNGFPSYNEQFF
>TRBV28|.|TRBD2|TRBJ2-4
TGTGCCAGCAGTTTTACGCGGGGGGGCTCGTTGGCCAAAAACATTCAGTACTTC
CASSFTRGGSLAKNIQYF
>TRBV7-9|.|.|TRBJ1-6
TGTGCCAGCAGCTTAAGGGGTTTACCCCTCCACTTT
CASSLRGLPLHF
>TRBV6-1|.|.|TRBJ1-2
TGTGCCAGCAGTGAGCACGGAGATGGCTACACCTTC
CASSEHGDGYTF
>TRBV5-4|few|.|TRBJ1-1
TGTGCCAGCAGCTCCCCTGCATTGGGGACTGAAGCTTTCTTT
CASSSPALGTEAFF
>TRBV5-1|.|TRBD1|TRBJ1-1
TGCGCCAGCAGCAAGGGACAGGGGGGTCATATTGACACTGAAGCTTTCTTT
CASSKGQGGHIDTEAFF
>TRBV27|few|TRBD2|TRBJ2-1
TGTGCCAGCAGTGCTAGCGGGGGGAGCTCCTACAATGAGCAGTTCTTC
CASSASGGSSYNEQFF
>TRBV4-2|.|TRBD1|TRBJ2-2
TGTGCCAGCAGCCCCACACCGGGACAGGGACCCGGGGAGCTGTTTTTT
CASSPTPGQGPGELFF
>TRBV27|few|.|TRBJ1-1
TGTGCCACCTCGAGGGCCGAGATGAACACTGAAGCTTTCTTT
CATSRAEMNTEAFF
>TRBV7-3|.|TRBD1|TRBJ1-1
TGTGCCAGCAGCTCCGCAAGATTCGACAGGGATGCTTTCTTT
CASSSARFDRDAFF
>TRBV6-4|.|.|TRBJ2-2
TGTGCCAGCAGCGAGGGGCCGCACGCCGGGGAGCTGTTTTTT
CASSEGPHAGELFF
>TRBV29-1|few|.|TRBJ2-7
TGCAGCGTGGAGGGACAGACCTACGAGCAGTACTTC
CSVEGQTYEQYF
>TRBV29-1|.|TRBD1|TRBJ2-7
TGCAGCGTTGGGGACAGTTCCTACGAGCAGTACTTC
CSVGDSSYEQYF
>TRBV6-4|medium-sized|TRBD1|TRBJ1-6
TGTGCCAGCAGGGGGGACAGCCCGAATTCACCCCTCCACTTT
CASRGDSPNSPLHF
>TRBV5-6|.|.|TRBJ1-2
TGTGCCAGCAGCACGACAGTGGGCTATGGCTACACCTTC
CASSTTVGYGYTF
>TRBV5-6|few|.|TRBJ1-2
TGTGCCAGCAGCTTGGGGGGCGGGGCCTATGGCTACACCTTC
CASSLGGGAYGYTF
>TRBV5-1|many|.|TRBJ1-2
TGCGCCAGCAGACGAGAGACAGGAGCCTATGGCTACACCTTC
CASRRETGAYGYTF
>TRBV27|.|.|TRBJ1-5
TGTGCCAGCAGTTCGGGTCGCAGAAATCAGCCCCAGCATTTT
CASSSGRRNQPQHF
>TRBV5-1|.|.|TRBJ1-1
TGCGCCAGCAGCCCCGGGGACGGGGGGATGAACACTGAAGCTTTCTTT
CASSPGDGGMNTEAFF
>TRBV16|.|.|TRBJ2-3
TGTGCCAGCAGCCAGAGGGATACGCAGTATTTT
CASSQRDTQYF
>TRBV6-1|many|TRBD2|TRBJ2-3
TGTGCCAGCAGTGAAGGACTAGCGGGGGGCCCCTCTAGCACAGATACGCAGTATTTT
CASSEGLAGGPSSTDTQYF
>TRBV9|.|.|TRBJ1-6
TGTGCCAGCAGCGTAGGAGTGACGGACCAGTTTTCACCCCTCCACTTT
CASSVGVTDQFSPLHF
>TRBV5-6|.|.|TRBJ2-1
TGTGCCAGCAGCTTTCCCTGGGTAGGCCACTCCTACAATGAGCAGTTCTTC
CASSFPWVGHSYNEQFF
>TRBV6-5|.|TRBD2|TRBJ2-1
TGTGCCACCCAACGGGGGGAGTGGGTGAATGAGCAGTTCTTC
CATQRGEWVNEQFF